This TCR beta chain was identified in a study of T cells in Graves' hyperthyroidism and ophthalmopathy (dated by TCRdb to between 2019 and 2020). The study in broad terms: Peripheral blood samples were taken at the time of initial diagnosis, prior to any treatment. A discovery cohort of 95 to 100 patients, roughly 40 with Graves' ophthalmopathy and about 58 with stable Graves' hyperthyroidism, was used to find distinguishing TCR V-J signatures. An independent validation cohort of under 20 hyperthyroidism patients and some 15 patients who later progressed to ophthalmopathy tested prospective prediction of ophthalmopathy. The 100 discovery patients were randomly split 7:3 into training and test sets. The study also compared thyroid tissue and blood T-cell repertoires from 5 to 7 Graves' hyperthyroidism patients. After sampling, hyperthyroidism patients received methimazole starting at 30 mg daily, and ophthalmopathy patients received high-dose intravenous methylprednisolone. According to the paper, TCR Vbeta CDR3 sequencing was carried out on 135 peripheral blood samples, which came from some 41 ophthalmopathy, under 85 hyperthyroidism and roughly 17 progressor patients.

In the ophthalmopathy patients, disease was moderately to severely active, with a Clinical Activity Score of 3 or more, a NOSPECS grade of 4 or more, and a duration of less than 3 months. The study excluded patients with uncontrolled infections, other autoimmune diseases, pregnancy or lactation. Diagnoses relied on clinical symptoms, serum thyroxine and TRAb, thyroid ultrasound and orbital computed tomography. Ficoll-Paque density gradient centrifugation was used to isolate PBMCs from around 10 ml of fresh peripheral blood. Trizol reagent was used to extract total RNA, and RNA quality was then checked on an Agilent 2100 Bioanalyzer. The paper as a whole reports these results and caveats: Sample size was not statistically predetermined, and blinding of investigators to group allocation was not performed. A 13 V-J signature model separated ophthalmopathy from stable hyperthyroidism, with approximately 87% sensitivity and 81.08% specificity in cross-validation and 80%/75% in testing. Most expanded thyroid clonotypes (frequency above 0.001) were also detected in blood, suggesting blood repertoires may reflect thyroid immune responses. In validation, the model predicted progression to ophthalmopathy with around 71% sensitivity and around 72% specificity, a median of 6.5 months before onset.

With respect to this clonotype: Its binding antigen is unknown. Base qualities are not recorded, but no much larger clone differs from it by a single base.

The CDR3 runs 16 residues from the cysteine to the phenylalanine. Only CDR3 DNA is held: 48 bases, read in frame from base 1. For CDR1 and CDR2, the germline V gene lists SGHVS and FNYEAQ. Trimming takes 5 bases from V and 1 base from J, and the germline ends sit 16 bases apart. The TCR beta CDR3 regions were amplified from the RNA transcripts. For the first round of RT-PCR on the TCR CDR3, the HTBI primer set was used together with the Qiagen OneStep RT-PCR kit. A second multiplex PCR round built the libraries, followed by size selection and purification. Paired-end sequencing of the libraries was performed with 100 bp reads on an Illumina HiSeq2000. In the source study's methods: SOAPnuke was used to process the raw data, removing reads that contained adapters or uncalled bases, had a mean Phred below 15, or lacked an exact match to the constant primer or identifier. High-quality paired reads were merged with COPE v1.2.5, and unique nucleotide sequences were defined as clonotypes. MiTCR v1.1 was used to align the clonotypes against IMGT TRBV, TRBD and TRBJ reference segments. Only V-J combinations with frequency above 0.0001, covering about 99% of repertoires, were analysed. A TCS score was defined as the ratio between F50 (clonal expansion) and ExV (chaos), using BLOSUM62-based TCRdist between CDR3 peptides within each V-J. Welch's t-statistics and random forest reduced fewer than 550 V-J features to roughly 13, which were used in a naive Bayes classifier (R e1071). TCRdb applied fastp at Q25 and MiXCR to the public reads, then kept only in-frame beta chains. Entries that share a CDR3 protein sequence are merged under the most common genes and DNA. The V and J calls follow TCRdb's processing rather than the paper's. In all, the sample holds under 350,000 distinct CDR3 sequences, and around 15% of those were seen once. About 50% of the sample is in the top ten clones.

Sequencing input: blood. The sequence joins TRBV7-6 to TRBJ2-3; there is no confident call for the D gene. This TCR came from a woman aged 55 to 70 with Graves' ophthalmopathy. The nucleotide sequence reads TGTGCCAGCAGCCCAAGACCCGGACGGGGCACAGATACGCAGTATTTT. It codes for CASSPRPGRGTDTQYF.